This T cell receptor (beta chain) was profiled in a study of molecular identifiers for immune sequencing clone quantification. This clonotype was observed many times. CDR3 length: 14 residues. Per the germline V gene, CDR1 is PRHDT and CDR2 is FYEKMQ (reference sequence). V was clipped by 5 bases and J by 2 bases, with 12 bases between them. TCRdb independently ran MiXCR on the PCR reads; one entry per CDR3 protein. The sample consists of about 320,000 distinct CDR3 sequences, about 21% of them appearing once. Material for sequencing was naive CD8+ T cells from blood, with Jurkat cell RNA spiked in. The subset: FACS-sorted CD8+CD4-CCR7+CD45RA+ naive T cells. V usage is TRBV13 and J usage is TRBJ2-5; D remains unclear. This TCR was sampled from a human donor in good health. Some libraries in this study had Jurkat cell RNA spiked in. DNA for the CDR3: TGTGCCAGCAGCCCTGCCAGGATACAAGAGACCCAGTACTTC. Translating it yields CASSPARIQETQYF.